Below, one T cell receptor beta chain is given with its context. The data stem from a study of blood T cell repertoires in COVID-19. Study-level background: Samples taken during acute and convalescent COVID-19 were collected in the United States, Italy and Spain. Nucleic acid was either cDNA or gDNA, and it came from T cells, B-cell-depleted T cells, or PBMCs.

Trimming took 0 bases from V and 1 from J, leaving 12 bases between them. Germline CDR1 and CDR2: SGDLS and YYNGEE. The CDR3 is 16 residues long. Per the original data handling: Estimates of nucleated cell counts were drawn from the amplification of reference gene primers. Assay: immunoSEQ multiplex PCR; the TCRdb copy retains only in-frame clones and omits some. For V, J and clone size, that table is used; D and trimming come from the DNA. The sample has about 210,000 clones; approximately 83% are singletons. This receptor was taken from a woman between 40 and 55 years old with active or convalescent COVID-19. The rearrangement joins TRBV9 to TRBJ2-3, with a tentative D call TRBD1 (6 bases). Sequencing was carried out using peripheral blood. The chain's CDR3 is CASSVDLKGGTDTQYF. CDR3 coding DNA: TGTGCCAGCAGCGTAGACCTGAAGGGGGGCACAGATACGCAGTATTTT. Full variable domain (outside the CDR3, taken from reference TRBV9 and TRBJ2-3): DSGVTQTPKHLITATGQRVTLRCSPRSGDLSVYWYQQSLDQGLQFLIQYYNGEERAKGNILERFSAQQFPDLHSELNLSSLELGDSALYFCASSVDLKGGTDTQYFGPGTRLTVL.